This T cell receptor (beta chain) was observed in a study of cytomegalovirus exposure and HLA in healthy donors. Findings and caveats of the study: In an earlier analysis, productive rearrangement rates for most beta V segments clustered near 87% or 30%. In a later analysis, TCR beta V- and J-gene trimming showed a link to a missense DCLRE1C variant. The authors later found most CMV-associated TCR beta chains appeared HLA-restricted. Sequences of the TCR beta chain were said to predict the HLA-A and HLA-B alleles of most subjects accurately.

Concerning this clone itself: Its specificity is not known.

Germline V gene sequence: CDR1 LGHNA, CDR2 YNFKEQ. V was clipped by 1 base and J by 4 bases, with 8 bases between them. The CDR3 length is 14 residues. Researchers ran the PCR with 60 Vbeta and 13 Jbeta primers. TCRdb's table, derived via immunoSEQ multiplex PCR, lists solely in-frame clones and lacks some. The data contain about 110,000 clones, approximately 70% of them seen just once; the ten biggest clones take up approximately 3%. V gene TRBV4-2 combines with J gene TRBJ1-5; no clear D gene. This TCR came from a young man in good health and CMV-seronegative. The sequenced sample consisted of PBMCs. CDR3: CASSQGAENQPQHF. CDR3 nucleotides: TGTGCCAGCAGCCAAGGGGCAGAGAATCAGCCCCAGCATTTT.